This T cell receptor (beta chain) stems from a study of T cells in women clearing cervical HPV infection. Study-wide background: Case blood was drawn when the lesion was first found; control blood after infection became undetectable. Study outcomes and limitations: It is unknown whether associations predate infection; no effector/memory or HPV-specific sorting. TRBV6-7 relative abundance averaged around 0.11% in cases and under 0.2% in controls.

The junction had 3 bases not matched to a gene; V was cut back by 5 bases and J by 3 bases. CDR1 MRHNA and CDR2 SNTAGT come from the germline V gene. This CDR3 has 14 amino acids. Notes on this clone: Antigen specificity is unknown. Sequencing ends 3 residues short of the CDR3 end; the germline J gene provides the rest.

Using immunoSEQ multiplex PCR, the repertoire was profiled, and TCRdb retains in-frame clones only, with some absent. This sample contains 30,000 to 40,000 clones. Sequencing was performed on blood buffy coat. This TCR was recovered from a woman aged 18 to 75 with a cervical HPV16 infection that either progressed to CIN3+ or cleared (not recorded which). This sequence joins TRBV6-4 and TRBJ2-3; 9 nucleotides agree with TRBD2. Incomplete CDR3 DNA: TGTGCCAGCAGTTCTAGCGGGGAGACAGATACG. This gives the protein CASSSSGETDT. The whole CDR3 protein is CASSSSGETDTQYF.